These 9 T cell receptor beta chains originate from one sample sequenced in a study of blood T cell repertoires in COVID-19. The repertoire was sequenced with immunoSEQ multiplex PCR; TCRdb's copy has only in-frame clones and lacks some. The sample comprises about 370,000 clones, more than 75% of which are singletons, and 10% rests with the top ten. The material sequenced was peripheral blood. Source of these receptors: a woman in her 30s with COVID-19, enrolled during active disease.

The chain employs TRBV30 and TRBJ2-7; TRBD2 matches 8 bases. The CDR3 has 14 amino acids. The germline V gene encodes CDR1 GTSNPN and CDR2 SVGIG (reference sequence). Unmatched junction bases numbered 5, after V lost 2 bases and J lost 2 bases. CDR3 sequence: CAWSPGGVAYEQYF. For the CDR3, the DNA is TGTGCCTGGAGTCCCGGGGGGGTGGCCTACGAGCAGTACTTC. Full variable domain (missing parts from reference TRBV30 and TRBJ2-7): SQTIHQWPATLVQPVGSPLSLECTVEGTSNPNLYWYRQAAGRGLQLLFYSVGIGQISSEVPQNLSASRPQDRQFILSSKKLLLSDSGFYLCAWSPGGVAYEQYFGPGTRLTVT.

CDR3 amino acids: CASSTRGSGSYEQYF. The CDR3 nucleotides read TGTGCCAGTAGTACCCGGGGTAGCGGGAGCTACGAGCAGTACTTC. The J gene is TRBJ2-7, the V gene TRBV19, with 9 nucleotides matching TRBD2. Trimming at V came to 4 bases and at J to 3 bases, leaving 7 bases not matched to a gene. The CDR3 loop spans 15 amino acids. From germline, CDR1 is LNHDA and CDR2 SQIVND (reference sequence).

CDR3 residues: CASSGQERETQYF. The CDR3 bases are TGCGCCAGCAGTGGACAGGAACGGGAGACCCAGTACTTC. The V and J genes are TRBV10-2 and TRBJ2-5, with D perhaps matching TRBD1 (6 bases). V gave up 4 bases and J gave up 5 bases, with 11 bases separating them. From germline, CDR1 is WSHSY and CDR2 SAAADI. This CDR3 spans 13 amino acids.

The J gene is TRBJ1-6, the V gene TRBV29-1; 7 bases are shared with TRBD1. Germline values: CDR1 SQVTM, CDR2 ANQGSEA. This CDR3 contains 15 residues. J lost 6 bases, V lost 6 bases, and 11 bases had no gene match. The CDR3 DNA is TGCAGCGTCTCGACCGGGACAGCCTTTAATTCACCCCTCCACTTT. It yields the protein CSVSTGTAFNSPLHF.

This chain uses TRBV15 with TRBJ2-2; 12 bases agree with TRBD2. In germline, CDR1 is LNHNV, CDR2 YYDKDF (reference sequence). Unmatched junction bases numbered 4, after V lost 3 bases and J lost 2 bases. CDR3 size: 17 residues. The CDR3 spells CATSRSGLAGNTGELFF. The CDR3 bases are TGTGCCACCAGCAGGTCGGGACTAGCGGGTAACACCGGGGAGCTGTTTTTT. Together with reference TRBV15 and TRBJ2-2, the CDR3 gives the full variable domain: DAMVIQNPRYQVTQFGKPVTLSCSQTLNHNVMYWYQQKSSQAPKLLFHYYDKDFNNEADTPDNFQSRRPNTSFCFLDIRSPGLGDTAMYLCATSRSGLAGNTGELFFGEGSRLTVL.

V is TRBV5-1 and J is TRBJ2-7; TRBD1 might be the D (6 bases). CDR1 and CDR2 from the germline V gene are SGHRS and YFSETQ. V gave up 4 bases and J gave up 5 bases, with 16 bases separating them. This CDR3 has 14 residues. The DNA for the CDR3 is TGCGCCAGCAGCATCCAACAGGGCGCCCACGAGCAGTACTTC. Its translation is CASSIQQGAHEQYF.

This rearrangement joins TRBV5-4 to TRBJ1-2; D is ambiguous. Trimming pared 0 bases from V and 4 bases from J, leaving 10 bases between. Germline V gene sequence: CDR1 SGHNT, CDR2 YYREEE (reference sequence). The length of the CDR3 is 14 residues. CDR3 sequence reads: CASSLATVAYGYTF. Here the CDR3 DNA reads TGTGCCAGCAGCTTGGCAACAGTTGCCTATGGCTACACCTTC.

The V call is TRBV2, the J call TRBJ2-7; weak D call: TRBD1 (6 bases). CDR1 is SNHLY and CDR2 is FYNNEI in the germline V gene. This CDR3 spans 14 amino acids. V lost 6 bases and J 3 bases, leaving 15 bases between the germline ends. The CDR3, as DNA: TGTGCCAGCAGGGGGACACCTTGGGGCTACGAGCAGTACTTC. Protein product: CASRGTPWGYEQYF.

V is TRBV10-3 and J is TRBJ2-1, with 7 bases that match TRBD2. The trim removed 4 bases at V and 4 bases at J, leaving 7 bases unmatched. In germline, CDR1 is ENHRY, CDR2 SYGVKD. The CDR3 is made up of 15 amino acids. CDR3 sequence reads: CAISARGSGYNEQFF. The CDR3, as DNA: TGTGCCATCAGTGCTCGCGGGAGTGGGTACAATGAGCAGTTCTTC.